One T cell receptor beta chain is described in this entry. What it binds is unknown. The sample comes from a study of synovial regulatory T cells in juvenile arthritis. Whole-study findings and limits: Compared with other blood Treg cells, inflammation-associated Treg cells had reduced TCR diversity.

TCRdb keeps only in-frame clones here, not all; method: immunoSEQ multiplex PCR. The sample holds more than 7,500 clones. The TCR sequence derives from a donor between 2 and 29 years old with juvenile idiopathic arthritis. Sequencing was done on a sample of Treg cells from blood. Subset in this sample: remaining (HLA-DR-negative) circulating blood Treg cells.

The CDR3 loop reads CASSSPEGRNYGYTF. This chain joins TRBV6-6 and TRBJ1-2. CDR3 size: 15 residues. No DNA was logged. Germline CDR1 and CDR2: MNHNY and SVGAGI (reference sequence).